This T cell receptor beta chain was documented in a study of blood T cell repertoires in COVID-19 (dated by TCRdb to 2018 to 2020). About the study as a whole: Collaborator samples came from the United States, Italy and Spain and covered acute and convalescent phases of COVID-19. The prospective study material was composed of cDNA or gDNA derived from T cells, B-cell-depleted T cells, or PBMCs. The dataset comprised deeply sampled blood TCRbeta repertoires from subjects exposed to, actively infected with, or recovered from COVID-19. A freely available public database, intended as a resource for researchers studying the immune response to SARS-CoV-2, is where the repertoires were released. Samples were obtained from the ongoing ImmuneRACE study (first 160 participants) and from 1,254 subjects provided by 6 global collaborators. The sample metadata nearly always contained a de-identified subject ID, COVID-19 status, age in years and sex. Where available, HLA class I and class II types were taken from metadata supplied by the sample provider and were not determined by assay-based typing.

As regards this clone: Its target antigen remains unknown. Qualities for individual bases were not recorded, and no much larger clone is one base off.

The trim is 5 bases for V and 5 bases for J, with a gap of 10 bases between the germline ends. CDR1 is given as KGHSH and CDR2 as LQKENI, both from the germline V gene. The CDR3, from cysteine to phenylalanine, totals 13 residues. Only CDR3 DNA is held: 39 bases, read in frame from base 1. Each collaborating institution followed its own protocols to collect whole blood in K2EDTA tubes. For TCRbeta analysis, collaborators shipped samples in one of three forms: frozen whole blood, isolated PBMCs, or DNA extracted from either of those sample types. The paper as a whole reports these results and caveats: The quantity of clinical and demographic metadata differed by source and by participant and was supplied without curation.

TCRbeta CDR3 regions were amplified from genomic DNA using the immunoSEQ Assay, a bias-controlled multiplex PCR. As for the original processing: Within the assay, amplification of reference gene primers was used to estimate how many nucleated cells each sample contained. Sequence reads were collapsed and filtered to measure the absolute abundance of every unique TCRbeta CDR3 rearrangement. For each sample, productive Simpson clonality was calculated as the square root of Simpson's diversity index across productive rearrangements. Entries here come from immuneACCESS through TCRdb and include only in-frame sequences with V and J called. Some clones fail to appear in such tables; in the studies checked, an unresolved V gene covers under half of the shortfall, and the cause of the remainder is unknown. Clone size and the V and J calls come from that table; the DNA yielded D and trimming. This sample holds roughly 200,000 clones; just under 85% were observed only once. Around 5.5% of the sample is held by the ten biggest clonotypes.

Sequences were obtained from peripheral blood. Rearrangement joined TRBV18 to TRBJ1-5, and perhaps TRBD1 as D gene, on 6 matching bases. The origin of this receptor is a woman between 65 and 79 years old with active or convalescent COVID-19. The DNA sequence reads TGTGCCAGCTCAGTTCAGGGGTATCAGCCCCAGCATTTT. Translated, this gives CASSVQGYQPQHF.